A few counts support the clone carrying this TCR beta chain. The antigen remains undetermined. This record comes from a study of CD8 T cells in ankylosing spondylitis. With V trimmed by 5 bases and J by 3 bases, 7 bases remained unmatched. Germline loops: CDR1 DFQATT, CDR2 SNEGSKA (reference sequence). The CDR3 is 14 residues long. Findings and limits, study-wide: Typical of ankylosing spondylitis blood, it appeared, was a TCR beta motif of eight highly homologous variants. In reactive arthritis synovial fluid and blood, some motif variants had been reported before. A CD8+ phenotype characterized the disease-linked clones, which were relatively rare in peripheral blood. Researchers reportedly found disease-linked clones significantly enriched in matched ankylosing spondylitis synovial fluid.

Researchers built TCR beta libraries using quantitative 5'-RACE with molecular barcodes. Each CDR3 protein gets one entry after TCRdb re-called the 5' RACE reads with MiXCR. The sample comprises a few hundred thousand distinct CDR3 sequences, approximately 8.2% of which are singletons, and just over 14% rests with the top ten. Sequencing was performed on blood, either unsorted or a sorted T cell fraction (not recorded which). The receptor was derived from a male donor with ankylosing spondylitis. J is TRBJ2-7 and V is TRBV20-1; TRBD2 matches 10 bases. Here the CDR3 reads CSAGGTSVFYEQYF. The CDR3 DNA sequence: TGCAGTGCTGGGGGGACTAGCGTTTTCTACGAGCAGTACTTC.